The 12 T cell receptor beta chains given below trace back to one sample, sequenced in a study of cytomegalovirus exposure and HLA in healthy donors. The PCR ran on 60 Vbeta and 13 Jbeta primers. Sequencing used immunoSEQ multiplex PCR; TCRdb keeps in-frame clones, though not all of them. Seen here are about 200,000 clones, around 77% observed once, and the top ten hold less than 3.5%. Sequenced sample: PBMCs. These receptors were collected from a woman aged 25 to 39 in good health and CMV-seronegative.

This chain connects TRBV6-5 to TRBJ2-3; TRBD2 is a possible D gene (6 bases). Trimming stripped 8 bases from V and 4 bases from J, with 19 bases between. This CDR3 contains 15 residues. Germline lookup yields CDR1 MNHEY and CDR2 SVGAGI. The CDR3 DNA is TGTGCCAGCCGGCCGGAGGGTCTCCTGGCAGATACGCAGTATTTT. Protein sequence: CASRPEGLLADTQYF.

V and J are TRBV5-1 and TRBJ1-4; TRBD1 matches 9 bases. After removal of 2 bases from V and 6 bases from J, the junction contained 8 bases not matched to a gene. Germline V gene data show CDR1 as SGHRS and CDR2 as YFSETQ. The CDR3 contains 16 residues. For the CDR3, the DNA is TGCGCCAGCAGCTTCGGGACAGGGATCGTGCATGAAAAACTGTTTTTT. Translated, it gives CASSFGTGIVHEKLFF.

The V gene is TRBV4-1, the J gene TRBJ2-7; 8 bases are a match to TRBD1. V shed 4 bases, J shed 2 bases, and the junction held 4 bases outside the gene matches. Looked up from germline, CDR1 is MGHRA and CDR2 is YSYEKL. The CDR3 spans 14 residues. CDR3 residues: CASSRSTGAYEQYF. CDR3 coding DNA: TGCGCCAGCAGCCGTTCGACAGGGGCCTACGAGCAGTACTTC.

The chain has TRBV14 and TRBJ2-3, with 8 bases that match TRBD1. The germline CDR1 and CDR2 sequences are SGHDN and FVKESK. Losses at the gene ends were 0 bases for V and 1 base for J; bases not matched to a gene: 0. The CDR3 runs to 15 residues. CDR3 sequence: CASSQETGGTDTQYF. The CDR3 DNA is TGTGCCAGCAGCCAAGAGACAGGGGGCACAGATACGCAGTATTTT.

The chain is built from TRBV6-6 and TRBJ1-2, with D uncertain. The CDR3 loop spans 15 amino acids. The germline V and J ends were trimmed by 2 bases and 4 bases, with 14 bases remaining between them. CDR1 and CDR2 from the germline V gene are MNHNY and SVGAGI (reference sequence). The CDR3 DNA sequence: TGTGCCAGCAGTTACCCGGGAATTCGGAGCTATGGCTACACCTTC. Translating it yields CASSYPGIRSYGYTF.

The V gene is TRBV2, the J gene TRBJ2-3; TRBD2 agrees at 14 bases. Germline values: CDR1 SNHLY, CDR2 FYNNEI. This CDR3 is 15 amino acids long. Trimming took 8 bases from V and 4 from J; bases not matched to a gene: 5. The CDR3 DNA follows: TGTGCCAGCTCGGGACTAGCGGGAGTATCAGATACGCAGTATTTT. Translating gives CASSGLAGVSDTQYF.

This clone showed up just a few times. The CDR3 loop is CASTPPGQKYEQYF. Written as DNA, the CDR3 is TGTGCCAGCACTCCCCCGGGACAGAAATACGAGCAGTACTTC. The chain couples TRBV7-9 to TRBJ2-7; 7 bases fit TRBD1. V shed 7 bases, J shed 4 bases, and the junction held 10 bases outside the gene matches. Per germline, CDR1 SEHNR and CDR2 FQNEAQ (reference sequence). The CDR3 extends over 14 amino acids.

This chain connects TRBV7-2 to TRBJ2-7; 8 bases are a match to TRBD2. V lost 3 bases to trimming and J lost 3 bases; unmatched junction nucleotides: 16. The CDR3 covers 18 residues. Germline-derived CDR1 and CDR2 are SGHTA and FQGNSA. Here the CDR3 DNA reads TGTGCCAGCAGCTTTCGGGCGGGAGGCCGGGGGGGGGACTACGAGCAGTACTTC. Translating gives CASSFRAGGRGGDYEQYF.

This clone has just a few counts. The V and J genes are TRBV2 and TRBJ2-1, with TRBD2 matching over 10 bases. Germline V gives CDR1 SNHLY, CDR2 FYNNEI. CDR3 length: 15 residues. Germline trimming cut 7 bases from V and 6 bases from J; bases unmatched to any gene: 9. This chain's CDR3 is CASTAGGSFGNEQFF. As DNA, the CDR3 is TGTGCCAGCACAGCGGGGGGGTCTTTTGGCAATGAGCAGTTCTTC.

The rearrangement joins TRBV28 to TRBJ1-3; 8 positions agree with TRBD1. V lost 6 bases, J lost 4 bases, and 11 bases stayed unmatched. Germline CDR1 reads MDHEN; CDR2 reads SYDVKM. The CDR3 is 16 amino acids. Here the CDR3 reads CASSLTGQETGNTIYF. CDR3 in DNA: TGTGCCAGCAGCCTTACGGGACAGGAGACGGGAAACACCATATATTTT.

The chain has TRBV6-4 and TRBJ2-7; maybe TRBD1 (5 bases). The germline V and J ends were trimmed by 6 bases and 0 bases, with 12 bases remaining between them. This CDR3 is 14 amino acids long. Germline V CDR1 and CDR2: MRHNA, SNTAGT. As DNA, the CDR3 is TGTGCCAGCAGCAGGGAATACAGCTCCTACGAGCAGTACTTC. It yields the protein CASSREYSSYEQYF.

Only a few counts were recorded for this clone. The chain employs TRBV5-1 and TRBJ1-2, with 8 nucleotides matching TRBD1. The CDR3 contains 14 residues. V lost 1 base and J lost 6; bases outside the gene matches: 5. Per the germline V gene, CDR1 is SGHRS and CDR2 is YFSETQ. CDR3 in DNA: TGCGCCAGCAGCTTGAGGGCAGGGGGCGATGGCTACACCTTC. Protein: CASSLRAGGDGYTF.